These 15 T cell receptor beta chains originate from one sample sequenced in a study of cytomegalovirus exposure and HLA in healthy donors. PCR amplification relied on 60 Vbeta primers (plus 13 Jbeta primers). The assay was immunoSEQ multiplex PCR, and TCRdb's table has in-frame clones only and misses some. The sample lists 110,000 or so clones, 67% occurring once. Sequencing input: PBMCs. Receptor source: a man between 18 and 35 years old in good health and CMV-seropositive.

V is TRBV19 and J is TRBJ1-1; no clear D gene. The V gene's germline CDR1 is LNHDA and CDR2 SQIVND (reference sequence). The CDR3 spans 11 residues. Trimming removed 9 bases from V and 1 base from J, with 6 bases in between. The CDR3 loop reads CASLRNTEAFF. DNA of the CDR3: TGTGCCAGCCTCAGGAACACTGAAGCTTTCTTT.

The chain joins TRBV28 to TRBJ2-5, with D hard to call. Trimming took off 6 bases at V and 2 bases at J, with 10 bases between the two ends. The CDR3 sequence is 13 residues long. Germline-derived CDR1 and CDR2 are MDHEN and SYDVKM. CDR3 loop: CASSLENQETQYF. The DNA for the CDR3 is TGTGCCAGCAGCTTGGAGAATCAAGAGACCCAGTACTTC.

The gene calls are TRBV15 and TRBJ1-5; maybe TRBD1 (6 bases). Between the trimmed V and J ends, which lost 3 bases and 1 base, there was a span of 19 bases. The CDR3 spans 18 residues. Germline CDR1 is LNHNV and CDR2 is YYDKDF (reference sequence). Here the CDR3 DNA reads TGTGCCACCAGCAGTCGGAGGACAGACGGATCCAGCAATCAGCCCCAGCATTTT. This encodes CATSSRRTDGSSNQPQHF.

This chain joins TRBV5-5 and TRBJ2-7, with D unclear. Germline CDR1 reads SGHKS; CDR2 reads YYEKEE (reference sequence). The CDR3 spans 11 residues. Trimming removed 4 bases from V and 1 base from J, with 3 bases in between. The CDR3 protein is CASSPSYEQYF. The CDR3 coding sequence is TGTGCCAGCAGCCCTTCCTACGAGCAGTACTTC. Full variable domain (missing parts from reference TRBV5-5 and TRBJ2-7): DAGVTQSPTHLIKTRGQQVTLRCSPISGHKSVSWYQQVLGQGPQFIFQYYEKEERGRGNFPDRFSARQFPNYSSELNVNALLLGDSALYLCASSPSYEQYFGPGTRLTVT.

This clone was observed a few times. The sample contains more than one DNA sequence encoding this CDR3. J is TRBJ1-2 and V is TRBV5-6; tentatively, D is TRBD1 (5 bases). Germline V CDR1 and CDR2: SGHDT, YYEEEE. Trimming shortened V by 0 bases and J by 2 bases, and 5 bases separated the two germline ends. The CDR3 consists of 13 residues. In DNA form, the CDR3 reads TGTGCCAGCAGCTTGGGACAGAACTATGGCTACACCTTC. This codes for CASSLGQNYGYTF.

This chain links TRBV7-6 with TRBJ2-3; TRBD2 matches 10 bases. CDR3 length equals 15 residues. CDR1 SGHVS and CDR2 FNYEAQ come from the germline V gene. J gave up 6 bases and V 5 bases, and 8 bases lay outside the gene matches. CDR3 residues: CASSPTSGASDTQYF. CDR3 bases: TGTGCCAGCAGCCCTACTAGCGGGGCTTCTGATACGCAGTATTTT.

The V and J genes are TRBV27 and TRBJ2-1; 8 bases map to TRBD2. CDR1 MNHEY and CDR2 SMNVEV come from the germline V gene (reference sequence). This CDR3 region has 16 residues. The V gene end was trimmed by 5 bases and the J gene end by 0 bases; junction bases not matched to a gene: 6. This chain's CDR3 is CASSAVAGGSYNEQFF. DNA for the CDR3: TGTGCCAGCAGTGCCGTTGCGGGAGGCTCCTACAATGAGCAGTTCTTC.

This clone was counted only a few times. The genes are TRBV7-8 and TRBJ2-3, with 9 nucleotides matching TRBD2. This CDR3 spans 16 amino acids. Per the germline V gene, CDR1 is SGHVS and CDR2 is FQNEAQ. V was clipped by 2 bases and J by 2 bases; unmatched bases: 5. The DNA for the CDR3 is TGTGCCAGCAGCTTAACTAGACTAGCGGTCACAGATACGCAGTATTTT. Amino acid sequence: CASSLTRLAVTDTQYF.

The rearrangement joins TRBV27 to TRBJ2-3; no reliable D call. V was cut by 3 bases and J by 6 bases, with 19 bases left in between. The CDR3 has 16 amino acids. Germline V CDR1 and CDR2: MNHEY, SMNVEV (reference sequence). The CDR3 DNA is TGTGCCAGCAGTTTCGACTCGCTAAGCCGTTTGGATACGCAGTATTTT. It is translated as CASSFDSLSRLDTQYF.

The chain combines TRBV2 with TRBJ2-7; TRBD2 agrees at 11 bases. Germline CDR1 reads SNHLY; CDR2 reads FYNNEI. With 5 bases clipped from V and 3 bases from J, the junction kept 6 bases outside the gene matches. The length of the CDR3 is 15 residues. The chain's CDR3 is CASSILAGVYYEQYF. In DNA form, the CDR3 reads TGTGCCAGCAGTATACTAGCGGGGGTATACTACGAGCAGTACTTC.

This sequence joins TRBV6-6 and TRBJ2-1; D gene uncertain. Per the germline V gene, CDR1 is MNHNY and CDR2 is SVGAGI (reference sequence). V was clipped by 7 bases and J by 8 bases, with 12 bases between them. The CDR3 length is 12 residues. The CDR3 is CASMVTADEQFF. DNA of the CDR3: TGTGCCAGCATGGTTACGGCGGATGAGCAGTTCTTC.

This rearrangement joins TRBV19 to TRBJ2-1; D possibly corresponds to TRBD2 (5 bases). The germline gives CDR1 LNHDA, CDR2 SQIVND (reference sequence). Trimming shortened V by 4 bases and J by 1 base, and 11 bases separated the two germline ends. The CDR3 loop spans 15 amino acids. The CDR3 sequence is CASSNPTGSYNEQFF. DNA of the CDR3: TGTGCCAGTAGTAACCCCACGGGGTCCTACAATGAGCAGTTCTTC.

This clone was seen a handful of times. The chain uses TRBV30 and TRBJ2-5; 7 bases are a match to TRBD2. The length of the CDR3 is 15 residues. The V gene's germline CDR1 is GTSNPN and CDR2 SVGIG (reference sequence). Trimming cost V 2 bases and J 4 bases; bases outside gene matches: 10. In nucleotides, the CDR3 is TGTGCCTGGAGTAAGACACGGGGGGATGGAGAGACCCAGTACTTC. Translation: CAWSKTRGDGETQYF.

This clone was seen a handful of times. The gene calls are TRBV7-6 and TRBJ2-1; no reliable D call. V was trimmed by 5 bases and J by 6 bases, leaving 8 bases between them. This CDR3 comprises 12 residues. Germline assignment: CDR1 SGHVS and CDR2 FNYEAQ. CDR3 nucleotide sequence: TGTGCCAGCAGCCCCCCCGTCAATGAGCAGTTCTTC. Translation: CASSPPVNEQFF.

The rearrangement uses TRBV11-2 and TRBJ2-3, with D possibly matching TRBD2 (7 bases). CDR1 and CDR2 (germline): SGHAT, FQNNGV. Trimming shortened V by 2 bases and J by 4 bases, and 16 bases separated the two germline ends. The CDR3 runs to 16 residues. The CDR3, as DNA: TGTGCCAGCAGCTTAATGTCGGGGGGCCCCCCAGATACGCAGTATTTT. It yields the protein CASSLMSGGPPDTQYF.